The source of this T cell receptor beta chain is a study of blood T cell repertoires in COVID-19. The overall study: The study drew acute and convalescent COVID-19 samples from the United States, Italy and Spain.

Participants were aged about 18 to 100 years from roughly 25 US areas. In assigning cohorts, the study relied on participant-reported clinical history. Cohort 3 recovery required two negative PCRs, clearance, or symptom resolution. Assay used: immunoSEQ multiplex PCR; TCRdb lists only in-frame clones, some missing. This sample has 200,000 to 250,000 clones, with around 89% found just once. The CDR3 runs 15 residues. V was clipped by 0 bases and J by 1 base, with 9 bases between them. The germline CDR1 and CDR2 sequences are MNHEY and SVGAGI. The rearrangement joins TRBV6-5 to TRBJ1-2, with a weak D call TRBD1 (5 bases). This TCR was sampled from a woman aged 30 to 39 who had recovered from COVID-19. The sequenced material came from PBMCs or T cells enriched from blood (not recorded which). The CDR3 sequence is CASSYSQGNNYGYTF. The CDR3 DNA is TGTGCCAGCAGTTACTCCCAGGGCAATAACTATGGCTACACCTTC.